This T cell receptor (beta chain) was captured in a study of T-cell memory formation after mild COVID-19. Regarding the study as a whole: Day 15 to 85 contractors were CD4/CD8 balanced; later expanders leaned CD4+.

This clonotype was found a few times. What it binds is not known. One entry per CDR3 protein, called by TCRdb with MiXCR from the 5' RACE reads. The sample shows fewer than 650,000 distinct CDR3 sequences, 20% to 25% of them seen only once. Specimen: PBMCs or a T cell subset sorted from them (not recorded which). The source is an adult woman who had mild COVID-19 (a few samples of this study predate the infection). Cell type and time point are not known.

Here the CDR3 reads CASTSWGGSDEQFF. CDR3 in DNA: TGTGCCAGCACGTCCTGGGGCGGGAGCGATGAGCAGTTCTTC. This rearrangement joins TRBV6-1 to TRBJ2-1; 7 positions match TRBD2. V shed 7 bases, J shed 8 bases, and the junction held 11 bases outside the gene matches. The V gene's germline CDR1 is MNHNS and CDR2 SASEGT. The CDR3 has 14 amino acids.